This T cell receptor (beta chain) was identified during a study of blood T cell repertoires in COVID-19. Only in-frame clones appear in the TCRdb table, and some are missing; sequencing was by immunoSEQ multiplex PCR. The sample contains under 250,000 clones, more than 70% of which appear only once. CDR1 is SEHNR and CDR2 is FQNEAQ in the germline V gene (reference sequence). The CDR3 runs to 16 residues. J gave up 4 bases and V 5 bases, and 13 bases lay outside the gene matches. This clone was picked up a small number of times. J is TRBJ1-2 and V is TRBV7-9; 7 bases align to TRBD1. The sequenced sample consisted of peripheral blood. The origin of this receptor is a man aged 35 to 55 with active or convalescent COVID-19. The chain's CDR3 is CASSLTGIQNSYGYTF. As DNA, the CDR3 is TGTGCCAGCAGCCTGACAGGGATCCAGAACTCCTATGGCTACACCTTC.